A selection of T cell receptor beta chains follows, all from one sample in a study of response to subunit inactivated influenza vaccine. Each CDR3 protein is one row after TCRdb ran MiXCR on the RT-PCR reads. The data hold 650,000 to 700,000 distinct CDR3 sequences, with 15% to 18% observed a single time. The sample consisted of PBMCs from blood, taken 12 days after vaccination. The source of these receptors is a man aged 50 to 59 who received an inactivated influenza vaccine. Both conserved end residues are part of each CDR3. D genes are given only for firm matches. Only part of the rows carry a size: once, few, many, or a class if the clone is expanded.

D: .; J: TRBJ2-5; size: .; V: TRBV6-1; CDR3: CASTPGVSETQYF; DNA: TGTGCCAGCACCCCGGGAGTATCGGAGACCCAGTACTTC
D: TRBD2; J: TRBJ2-5; size: few; V: TRBV20-1; CDR3: CSASLAGGETQYF; DNA: TGCAGTGCTTCTCTAGCGGGAGGTGAGACCCAGTACTTC
D: TRBD2; J: TRBJ2-1; size: .; V: TRBV15; CDR3: CATSGEAGPSYNEQFF; DNA: TGTGCCACCAGCGGGGAAGCGGGGCCCTCATACAATGAGCAGTTCTTC
D: TRBD2; J: TRBJ2-5; size: .; V: TRBV27; CDR3: CASSLFWASGSRQGTQYF; DNA: TGTGCCAGCAGTCTATTTTGGGCTAGCGGGAGCAGGCAAGGGACCCAGTACTTC
D: .; J: TRBJ2-3; size: few; V: TRBV4-1; CDR3: CASSQGGGDGDTQYF; DNA: TGCGCCAGCAGCCAAGGAGGAGGGGACGGAGATACGCAGTATTTT
D: TRBD1; J: TRBJ2-2; size: .; V: TRBV5-1; CDR3: CASSFDRANTGELFF; DNA: TGCGCCAGCAGCTTCGACAGGGCGAACACCGGGGAGCTGTTTTTT
D: .; J: TRBJ2-7; size: few; V: TRBV5-1; CDR3: CASSSRQAPYEQYF; DNA: TGCGCCAGCAGCTCCCGACAGGCCCCCTACGAGCAGTACTTC
D: .; J: TRBJ1-2; size: .; V: TRBV3-1; CDR3: CASSHLGTPGYTF; DNA: TGTGCCAGCAGCCACTTAGGGACCCCAGGCTACACCTTC
D: .; J: TRBJ1-4; size: .; V: TRBV5-1; CDR3: CASSAGSTTNEKLFF; DNA: TGCGCCAGCAGTGCCGGGTCCACAACTAATGAAAAACTGTTTTTT
D: TRBD2; J: TRBJ2-3; size: .; V: TRBV20-1; CDR3: CSARGGGPHTQYF; DNA: TGCAGTGCTAGGGGCGGGGGTCCACATACGCAGTATTTT
D: .; J: TRBJ2-1; size: many; V: TRBV15; CDR3: CATSTKRPPVDNEQFF; DNA: TGTGCCACCAGCACGAAAAGACCCCCGGTTGACAATGAGCAGTTCTTC
D: .; J: TRBJ1-4; size: .; V: TRBV7-9; CDR3: CASSDRFTAELFF; DNA: TGTGCCAGCAGCGACAGGTTTACCGCGGAACTGTTTTTT
D: .; J: TRBJ2-5; size: few; V: TRBV5-1; CDR3: CASSLRSGETQYF; DNA: TGCGCCAGCAGCTTGAGAAGCGGAGAGACCCAGTACTTC
D: .; J: TRBJ1-6; size: few; V: TRBV5-1; CDR3: CASSSGQGINSPLHF; DNA: TGCGCCAGCAGCTCCGGCCAGGGGATAAATTCACCCCTCCACTTT
D: .; J: TRBJ1-5; size: .; V: TRBV20-1; CDR3: CSASDRARPQPQHF; DNA: TGCAGTGCTTCCGACAGAGCCCGACCACAGCCCCAGCATTTT
D: TRBD1; J: TRBJ1-4; size: .; V: TRBV20-1; CDR3: CSAAGQGLGEKLFF; DNA: TGCAGTGCGGCAGGACAGGGTCTGGGAGAAAAACTGTTTTTT
D: .; J: TRBJ1-1; size: .; V: TRBV7-9; CDR3: CASRSGVINTEAFF; DNA: TGTGCCAGTAGGTCAGGGGTCATAAACACTGAAGCTTTCTTT
D: .; J: TRBJ2-5; size: .; V: TRBV20-1; CDR3: CSAPVGAAKETQYF; DNA: TGCAGTGCCCCTGTCGGGGCGGCTAAAGAGACCCAGTACTTC
D: .; J: TRBJ2-3; size: .; V: TRBV12-3/TRBV12-4; CDR3: CASTRATSTDTQYF; DNA: TGTGCCAGCACACGGGCAACTAGCACAGATACGCAGTATTTT
D: .; J: TRBJ2-5; size: few; V: TRBV5-1; CDR3: CASQDTSSPWTQYF; DNA: TGCGCCAGCCAAGACACTAGCTCCCCTTGGACCCAGTACTTC
D: .; J: TRBJ2-3; size: .; V: TRBV14; CDR3: CASSQAGILGTDTQYF; DNA: TGTGCCAGCAGCCAAGCGGGGATCCTTGGGACAGATACGCAGTATTTT
D: .; J: TRBJ2-3; size: .; V: TRBV5-6; CDR3: CASSFLEADTQYF; DNA: TGTGCCAGCAGCTTTCTAGAAGCTGATACGCAGTATTTT
D: .; J: TRBJ2-1; size: .; V: TRBV30; CDR3: CAWMGTNNEQFF; DNA: TGTGCCTGGATGGGGACAAACAATGAGCAGTTCTTC
D: .; J: TRBJ2-3; size: .; V: TRBV3-1; CDR3: CASSQVRGSTDTQYF; DNA: TGTGCCAGCAGCCAGGTTAGGGGGAGCACAGATACGCAGTATTTT
D: .; J: TRBJ1-5; size: few; V: TRBV20-1; CDR3: CSARAGGVSGPQHF; DNA: TGCAGTGCTAGAGCGGGGGGGGTTTCAGGGCCCCAGCATTTT
D: .; J: TRBJ1-2; size: .; V: TRBV7-3; CDR3: CASSFLPGTPDSKLNYGYTF; DNA: TGTGCCAGCAGCTTCCTGCCCGGGACGCCAGATTCCAAGCTTAACTATGGCTACACCTTC
D: TRBD2; J: TRBJ2-3; size: .; V: TRBV2; CDR3: CASSELSGASTDTQYF; DNA: TGTGCCAGCAGTGAACTTAGCGGGGCTAGCACAGATACGCAGTATTTT
D: .; J: TRBJ1-2; size: few; V: TRBV5-1; CDR3: CASSLGTSPRSGGYTF; DNA: TGCGCCAGCAGCTTGGGGACATCTCCAAGGTCCGGCGGCTACACCTTC
D: TRBD1; J: TRBJ1-5; size: few; V: TRBV6-1; CDR3: CASSEVTGVSQPQHF; DNA: TGTGCCAGCAGTGAAGTCACAGGGGTGTCTCAGCCCCAGCATTTT
D: .; J: TRBJ2-5; size: .; V: TRBV12-3/TRBV12-4; CDR3: CASSLAGPEETQYF; DNA: TGTGCCAGCAGTTTAGCGGGGCCCGAAGAGACCCAGTACTTC
D: TRBD2; J: TRBJ2-1; size: few; V: TRBV7-8; CDR3: CASSLGGTRPYNEQFF; DNA: TGTGCCAGCAGCTTAGGCGGGACTAGGCCCTACAATGAGCAGTTCTTC
D: .; J: TRBJ2-1; size: .; V: TRBV20-1; CDR3: CSASAEAYNEQFF; DNA: TGCAGTGCTAGCGCCGAGGCTTACAATGAGCAGTTCTTC
D: .; J: TRBJ2-7; size: few; V: TRBV4-3; CDR3: CASSQDSGSEQYF; DNA: TGCGCCAGCAGCCAAGATTCGGGAAGCGAGCAGTACTTC
D: .; J: TRBJ1-5; size: .; V: TRBV5-5; CDR3: CASSFPGHDQPQHF; DNA: TGTGCCAGCAGCTTTCCGGGACACGATCAGCCCCAGCATTTT
D: TRBD2; J: TRBJ2-1; size: .; V: TRBV19; CDR3: CASSNPPLTSGGLNYNEQFF; DNA: TGTGCCAGTAGTAACCCCCCCTTGACTAGCGGGGGGTTAAACTACAATGAGCAGTTCTTC
D: .; J: TRBJ2-7; size: .; V: TRBV7-2; CDR3: CASQVVGRTYEQYF; DNA: TGTGCCAGCCAAGTGGTCGGGAGAACCTACGAGCAGTACTTC
D: TRBD1; J: TRBJ2-1; size: few; V: TRBV6-5; CDR3: CASSYSRTGAYNEQFF; DNA: TGTGCCAGCAGTTACTCCCGGACAGGAGCGTACAATGAGCAGTTCTTC
D: .; J: TRBJ1-2; size: .; V: TRBV30; CDR3: CAWSVIGHGYTF; DNA: TGTGCCTGGAGTGTAATTGGCCATGGCTACACCTTC
D: .; J: TRBJ2-1; size: .; V: TRBV12-3/TRBV12-4; CDR3: CASSGRQGLTYNEQFF; DNA: TGTGCCAGCAGTGGACGACAGGGACTAACCTACAATGAGCAGTTCTTC
D: TRBD1; J: TRBJ1-6; size: .; V: TRBV27; CDR3: CASSLGPTGGNSPLHF; DNA: TGTGCCAGCAGTTTAGGTCCGACAGGGGGTAATTCACCCCTCCACTTT
D: .; J: TRBJ2-1; size: .; V: TRBV12-3/TRBV12-4; CDR3: CASSALPGPYNEQFF; DNA: TGTGCCAGTTCCGCCCTGCCCGGGCCCTACAATGAGCAGTTCTTC
D: .; J: TRBJ1-6; size: .; V: TRBV7-2; CDR3: CASSLRQTSSYNSPLHF; DNA: TGTGCCAGCAGCTTGAGACAGACGAGCTCCTATAATTCACCCCTCCACTTT